The 15 T cell receptor beta chains reported below all come from one sample, sequenced in a study of T-cell memory formation after mild COVID-19. TCRdb reprocessed the 5' RACE reads with MiXCR, giving one entry per CDR3 protein. The repertoire includes about half a million distinct CDR3 sequences, 15% to 20% of them detected once, and 10% to 15% sits in the top ten. Sample: PBMCs or a T cell subset sorted from them (not recorded which). The receptor source for this set is an adult woman who had mild COVID-19 (a few samples of this study predate the infection). Cell type and time point are not known.

This clonotype showed up just a few times. This chain uses TRBV29-1 with TRBJ1-1; D might be TRBD1 (6 bases). The CDR3 totals 11 residues. CDR1 SQVTM and CDR2 ANQGSEA come from the germline V gene. Trimming removed 7 bases from V and 11 bases from J, with 17 bases in between. The CDR3 DNA is TGCAGCGCTGGGAAGGGGGAAAAGGCTTTCTTT. It encodes CSAGKGEKAFF.

This clonotype was seen at least ten times. The V gene is TRBV30, the J gene TRBJ2-3; D unclear. This CDR3 is built from 13 residues. Trimming shortened V by 4 bases and J by 3 bases, and 11 bases separated the two germline ends. CDR1 and CDR2 from the germline V gene are GTSNPN and SVGIG (reference sequence). CDR3 sequence: CAWTQRVTDTQYF. DNA for the CDR3: TGTGCCTGGACCCAGCGTGTGACAGATACGCAGTATTTT.

The chain uses TRBV24-1 and TRBJ2-3; 9 bases match TRBD1. The V gene end was trimmed by 6 bases and the J gene end by 3 bases; junction bases not matched to a gene: 6. Looked up from germline, CDR1 is KGHDR and CDR2 is SFDVKD. The CDR3 extends over 15 amino acids. This CDR3 is CATSLGQGRTDTQYF. In nucleotides, the CDR3 is TGTGCCACCAGTCTCGGACAGGGGAGAACAGATACGCAGTATTTT.

This clonotype was observed a handful of times. The chain employs TRBV20-1 and TRBJ2-2, with 9 bases matching TRBD1. This CDR3 contains 15 residues. With 2 bases clipped from V and 3 bases from J, the junction kept 4 bases outside the gene matches. The germline V gene encodes CDR1 DFQATT and CDR2 SNEGSKA (reference sequence). CDR3 in DNA: TGCAGTGCTAGAACAGGGGGCTTGGACACCGGGGAGCTGTTTTTT. Its protein is CSARTGGLDTGELFF.

This clonotype was observed a handful of times. The chain uses TRBV4-1 and TRBJ2-7; 7 bases align to TRBD1. V gave up 5 bases and J gave up 2 bases; unmatched junction bases: 3. The CDR3 extends over 13 amino acids. Germline CDR1 MGHRA, CDR2 YSYEKL. The CDR3 bases are TGCGCCAGCAGCGGGACAGAGACCTACGAGCAGTACTTC. Residues: CASSGTETYEQYF.

The rearrangement joins TRBV20-1 to TRBJ1-1; 9 nucleotides match TRBD1. This CDR3 comprises 12 residues. From germline, CDR1 is DFQATT and CDR2 SNEGSKA (reference sequence). With 5 bases clipped from V and 4 bases from J, the junction kept 2 bases outside the gene matches. The CDR3 reads CSASTGGTEAFF. Here the CDR3 DNA reads TGCAGTGCTTCGACAGGGGGCACTGAAGCTTTCTTT.

This clonotype was detected ten times or more. The rearrangement uses TRBV5-1 and TRBJ2-3; 8 bases map to TRBD2. The CDR3 spans 14 residues. Germline V gives CDR1 SGHRS, CDR2 YFSETQ. Unmatched junction bases numbered 2, after V lost 0 bases and J lost 5 bases. CDR3 sequence reads: CASSLGAGEDTQYF. The CDR3 region has the DNA TGCGCCAGCAGCTTGGGAGCGGGAGAAGATACGCAGTATTTT.

V and J are TRBV18 and TRBJ2-5, with TRBD2 as a possible D gene (5 bases). The CDR3 contains 13 residues. Germline V gene data show CDR1 as KGHSH and CDR2 as LQKENI. V lost 2 bases, J lost 5 bases, and 9 bases lay in between. DNA of the CDR3: TGTGCCAGCTCACCAAGTAGGGAGGAGACCCAGTACTTC. Its protein is CASSPSREETQYF.

The chain combines TRBV7-2 with TRBJ1-2, with TRBD1 matching 7 bases. The CDR3 runs 15 residues. J lost 4 bases, V lost 3 bases, and 8 bases had no gene match. Germline CDR1 and CDR2: SGHTA and FQGNSA. The CDR3 DNA follows: TGTGCCAGCAGCTTTGACAGGGCGCCAACCTATGGCTACACCTTC. Its protein product is CASSFDRAPTYGYTF.

This chain links TRBV7-2 with TRBJ1-5, with D possibly TRBD1 on 6 matching bases. CDR3 length equals 16 residues. Germline values: CDR1 SGHTA, CDR2 FQGNSA. Trimming left V 5 bases short and J 2 bases short, with 16 bases between. Here the CDR3 reads CASSPPTGQGNQPQHF. DNA of the CDR3: TGTGCCAGCAGCCCTCCCACAGGGCAGGGCAATCAGCCCCAGCATTTT.

The rearrangement links TRBV5-1 to TRBJ2-5, with a possible D match to TRBD1 (5 bases). This CDR3 spans 15 amino acids. V was cut by 0 bases and J by 2 bases, with 11 bases left in between. From germline, CDR1 is SGHRS and CDR2 YFSETQ. CDR3 in amino acids: CASSLEGAYQETQYF. The CDR3 coding sequence is TGCGCCAGCAGCTTGGAAGGGGCATATCAAGAGACCCAGTACTTC.

The CDR3 nucleotides read TGCGCCAGCAGCACGGGCCGGGGGAACACTGAAGCTTTCTTT. It specifies CASSTGRGNTEAFF. This sequence joins TRBV5-1 and TRBJ1-1; no firm D call. V lost 4 bases, J lost 1 base, and 11 bases lay in between. This CDR3 is 14 amino acids long. Germline V gives CDR1 SGHRS, CDR2 YFSETQ.

The V gene is TRBV2, the J gene TRBJ2-3; the match to TRBD2 covers 11 bases. The CDR3 runs to 17 residues. Germline values: CDR1 SNHLY, CDR2 FYNNEI. V lost 0 bases to trimming and J lost 4 bases; unmatched junction nucleotides: 6. The CDR3 coding sequence is TGTGCCAGCAGTGAAGCCCTAGCGGGGGGCCTCGCAGATACGCAGTATTTT. Amino acid sequence: CASSEALAGGLADTQYF.

At least ten counts were recorded for this clonotype. This rearrangement joins TRBV7-9 to TRBJ2-1; no clear D gene. The CDR3 runs to 12 residues. V lost 1 base and J 9 bases, leaving 7 bases between the germline ends. Germline V gene data show CDR1 as SEHNR and CDR2 as FQNEAQ (reference sequence). CDR3 loop: CASSLVGSEQFF. CDR3 DNA: TGTGCCAGCAGCTTAGTGGGTAGTGAGCAGTTCTTC.

This chain uses TRBV27 with TRBJ1-1; D possibly corresponds to TRBD1 (6 bases). V was clipped by 6 bases and J by 7 bases, with 18 bases between them. Looked up from germline, CDR1 is MNHEY and CDR2 is SMNVEV (reference sequence). The CDR3 length is 14 residues. The CDR3 DNA follows: TGTGCCAGCAGCGTGAGGGGGAGCGTTATTGAAGCTTTCTTT. This encodes CASSVRGSVIEAFF.